These 2 T cell receptor beta chains came from one sample sequenced in a study of human T cells and chemical hapten exposure. TCRdb independently ran MiXCR on the RACE reads; one entry per CDR3 protein. The table records roughly 50,000 distinct CDR3 sequences, approximately 10% of them present only once. Time point: patch test 1, 2 weeks after DPC sensitization. The treatment is: therapeutic diphenylcyclopropenone sensitization with weekly scalp DPC. Sequencing started from total RNA isolated from unfractionated whole blood. The sample was whole blood, taken in connection with sensitization to the hapten diphenylcyclopropenone (DPC). The source is a woman aged 40 to 50 with alopecia areata. Some clones in this sample may be carry-over from other donors' samples.

Judged by abundance, this clonotype is medium-sized. The chain joins TRBV11-2 to TRBJ2-2; the D is unclear. This CDR3 contains 14 residues. Germline assignment: CDR1 SGHAT and CDR2 FQNNGV. With 1 base removed from V and 2 bases from J, the gap between germline ends came to 5 bases. As DNA, the CDR3 is TGTGCCAGCAGCTTAGGCCTAAACACCGGGGAGCTGTTTTTT. Its protein product is CASSLGLNTGELFF.

This clonotype was picked up a small number of times. The chain carries TRBV12-3 or TRBV12-4 and TRBJ2-1; TRBD1 matches at 9 bases. V was pared by 6 bases and J by 13 bases, with 16 bases of the junction left unmatched. The CDR3 is made up of 15 amino acids. The CDR3 region is CASRPGTGLGLEQFF. The CDR3 DNA is TGTGCCAGCAGGCCCGGGACAGGGCTGGGTCTCGAACAGTTCTTC.